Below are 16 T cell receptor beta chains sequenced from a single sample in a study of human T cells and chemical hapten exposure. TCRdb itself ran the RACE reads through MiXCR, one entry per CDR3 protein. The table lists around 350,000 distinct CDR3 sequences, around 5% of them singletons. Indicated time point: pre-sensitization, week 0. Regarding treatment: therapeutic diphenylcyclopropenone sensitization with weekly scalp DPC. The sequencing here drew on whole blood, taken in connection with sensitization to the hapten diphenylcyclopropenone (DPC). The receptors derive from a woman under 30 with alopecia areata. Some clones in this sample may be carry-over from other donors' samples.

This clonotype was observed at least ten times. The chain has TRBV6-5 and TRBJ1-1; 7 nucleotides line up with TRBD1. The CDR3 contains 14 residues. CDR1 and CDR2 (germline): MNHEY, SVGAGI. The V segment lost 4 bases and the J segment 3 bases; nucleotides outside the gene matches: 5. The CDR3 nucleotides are TGTGCCAGCAGTTTGAGGGGGCGGGACACTGAAGCTTTCTTT. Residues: CASSLRGRDTEAFF.

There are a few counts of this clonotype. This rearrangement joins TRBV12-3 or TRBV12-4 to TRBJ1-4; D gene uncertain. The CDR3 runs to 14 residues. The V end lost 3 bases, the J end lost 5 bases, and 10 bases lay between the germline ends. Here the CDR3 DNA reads TGTGCCAGCAGTTTGTGGGAAGAGAATGAAAAACTGTTTTTT. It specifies CASSLWEENEKLFF.

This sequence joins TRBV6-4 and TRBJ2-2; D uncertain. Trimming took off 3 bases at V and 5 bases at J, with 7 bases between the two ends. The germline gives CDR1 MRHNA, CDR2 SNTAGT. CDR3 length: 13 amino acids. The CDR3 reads CASSESETGELFF. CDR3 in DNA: TGTGCCAGCAGTGAGTCAGAAACCGGGGAGCTGTTTTTT.

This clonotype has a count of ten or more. The CDR3 nucleotides read TGTGCCAGCTCACCATGGTTCAGTACCTACGAGCAGTACTTC. It is translated as CASSPWFSTYEQYF. V and J are TRBV18 and TRBJ2-7; D uncertain. Trimming shortened V by 2 bases and J by 2 bases, and 10 bases separated the two germline ends. The CDR3 sequence is 14 residues long. CDR1 KGHSH and CDR2 LQKENI come from the germline V gene.

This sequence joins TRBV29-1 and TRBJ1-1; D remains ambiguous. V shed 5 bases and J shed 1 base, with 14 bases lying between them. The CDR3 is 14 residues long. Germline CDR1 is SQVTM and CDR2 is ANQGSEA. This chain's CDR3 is CSVKSGCPNTEAFF. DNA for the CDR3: TGCAGCGTTAAGAGTGGGTGCCCGAACACTGAAGCTTTCTTT.

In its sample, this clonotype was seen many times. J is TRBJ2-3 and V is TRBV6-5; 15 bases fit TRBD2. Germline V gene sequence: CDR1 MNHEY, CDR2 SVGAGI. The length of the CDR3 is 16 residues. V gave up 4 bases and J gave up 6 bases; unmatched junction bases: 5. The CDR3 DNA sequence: TGTGCCAGCAGTTCCTCGGGACTAGCGGGGGGCGATACGCAGTATTTT. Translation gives CASSSSGLAGGDTQYF.

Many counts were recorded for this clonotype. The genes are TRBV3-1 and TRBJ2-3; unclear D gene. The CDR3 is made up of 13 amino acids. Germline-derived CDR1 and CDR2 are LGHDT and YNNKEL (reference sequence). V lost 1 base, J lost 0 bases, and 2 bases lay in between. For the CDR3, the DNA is TGTGCCAGCAGCCAAGTCAGCACAGATACGCAGTATTTT. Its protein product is CASSQVSTDTQYF.

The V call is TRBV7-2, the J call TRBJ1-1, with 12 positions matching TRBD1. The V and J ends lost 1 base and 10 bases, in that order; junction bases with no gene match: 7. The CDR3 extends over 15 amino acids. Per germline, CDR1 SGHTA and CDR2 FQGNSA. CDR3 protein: CASSLGLRDRGRAFF. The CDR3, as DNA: TGTGCCAGCAGCTTAGGGCTTCGGGACAGGGGGCGAGCTTTCTTT.

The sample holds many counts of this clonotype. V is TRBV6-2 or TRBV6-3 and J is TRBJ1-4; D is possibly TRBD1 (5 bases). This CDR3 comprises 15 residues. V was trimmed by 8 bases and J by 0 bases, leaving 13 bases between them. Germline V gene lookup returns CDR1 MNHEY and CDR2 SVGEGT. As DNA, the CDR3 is TGTGCCAGCTACGACAGAGGCGCAACTAATGAAAAACTGTTTTTT. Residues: CASYDRGATNEKLFF.

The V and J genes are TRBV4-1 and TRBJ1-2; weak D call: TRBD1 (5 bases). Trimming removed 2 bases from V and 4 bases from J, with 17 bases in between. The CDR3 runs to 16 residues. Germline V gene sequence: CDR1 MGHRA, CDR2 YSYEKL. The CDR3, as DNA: TGCGCCAGCAGCCAACAGATTATAGACAGCTTCTATGGCTACACCTTC. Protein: CASSQQIIDSFYGYTF.

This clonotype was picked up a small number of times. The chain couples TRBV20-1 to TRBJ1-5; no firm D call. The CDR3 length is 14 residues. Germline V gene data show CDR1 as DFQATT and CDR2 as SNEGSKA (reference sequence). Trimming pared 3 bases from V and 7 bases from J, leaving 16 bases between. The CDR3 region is CSARGEAGMQPQHF. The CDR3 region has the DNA TGCAGTGCTAGGGGAGAAGCAGGTATGCAGCCCCAGCATTTT.

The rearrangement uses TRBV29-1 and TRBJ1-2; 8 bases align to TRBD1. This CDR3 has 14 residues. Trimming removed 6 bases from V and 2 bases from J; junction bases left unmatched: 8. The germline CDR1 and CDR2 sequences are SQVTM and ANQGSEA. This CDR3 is CSVGGQDGNYGYTF. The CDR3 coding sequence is TGCAGCGTGGGGGGACAGGATGGAAACTATGGCTACACCTTC.

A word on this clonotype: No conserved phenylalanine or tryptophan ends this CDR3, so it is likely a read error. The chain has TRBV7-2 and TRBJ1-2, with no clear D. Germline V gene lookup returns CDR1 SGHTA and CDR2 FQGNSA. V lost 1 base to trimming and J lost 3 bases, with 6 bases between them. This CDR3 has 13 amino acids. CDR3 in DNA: TGTGCCAGCAGCTTAGAACAGTACTATGGCTACACCCTC. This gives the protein CASSLEQYYGYTL.

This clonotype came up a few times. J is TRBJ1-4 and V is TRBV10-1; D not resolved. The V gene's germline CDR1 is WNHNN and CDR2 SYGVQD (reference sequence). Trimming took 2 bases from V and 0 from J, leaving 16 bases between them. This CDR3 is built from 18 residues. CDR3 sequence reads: CASSETPTSLTTNEKLFF. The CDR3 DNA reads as TGCGCCAGCAGTGAGACACCTACCTCTCTAACAACTAATGAAAAACTGTTTTTT.

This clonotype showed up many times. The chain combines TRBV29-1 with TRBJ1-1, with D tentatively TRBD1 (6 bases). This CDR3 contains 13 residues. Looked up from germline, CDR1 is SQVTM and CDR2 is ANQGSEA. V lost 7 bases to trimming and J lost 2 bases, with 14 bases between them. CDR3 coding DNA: TGCAGCGGGGAAACAGGGATAAACACTGAAGCTTTCTTT. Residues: CSGETGINTEAFF.

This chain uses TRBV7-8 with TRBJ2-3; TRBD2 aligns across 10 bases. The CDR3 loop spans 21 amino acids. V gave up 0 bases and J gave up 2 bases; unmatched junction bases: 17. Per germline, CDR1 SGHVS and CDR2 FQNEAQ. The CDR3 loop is CASSLAWSAPASGGLTDTQYF. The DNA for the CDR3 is TGTGCCAGCAGCTTAGCGTGGAGCGCCCCGGCTAGCGGGGGACTCACAGATACGCAGTATTTT.